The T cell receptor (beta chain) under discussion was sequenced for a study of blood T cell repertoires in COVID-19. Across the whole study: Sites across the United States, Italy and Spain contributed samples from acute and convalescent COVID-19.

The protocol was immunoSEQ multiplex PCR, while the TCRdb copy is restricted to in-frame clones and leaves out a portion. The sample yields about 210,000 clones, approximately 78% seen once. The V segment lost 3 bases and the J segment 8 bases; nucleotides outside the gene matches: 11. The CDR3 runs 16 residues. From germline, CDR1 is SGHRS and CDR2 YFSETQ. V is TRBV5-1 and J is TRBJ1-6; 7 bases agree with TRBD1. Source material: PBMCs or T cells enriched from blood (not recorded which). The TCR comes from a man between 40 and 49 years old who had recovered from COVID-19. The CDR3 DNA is TGCGCCAGCAGCTCGGAACCGGGACAGACTCATTCACCCCTCCACTTT. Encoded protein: CASSSEPGQTHSPLHF.